This TCR beta chain was sequenced during a study of control samples from healthy donors and cancer patients. Germline V gives CDR1 MDHEN, CDR2 SYDVKM. V lost 7 bases to trimming and J lost 1 base; unmatched junction nucleotides: 6. There are 16 residues in the CDR3. Measured with immunoSEQ multiplex PCR; TCRdb has only the in-frame clones, and not every one. This table holds under 95,000 clones, more than 85% found once. The TCR comes from a woman aged 30 to 39 in good health. Specimen: blood. The chain combines TRBV28 with TRBJ1-6; TRBD1 aligns across 8 bases. The CDR3 loop reads CASIPTGGSYNSPLHF. The DNA of the CDR3 is TGTGCCAGCATCCCAACAGGGGGGTCCTATAATTCACCCCTCCACTTT.